This entry is about one TCR beta chain. Its cognate antigen is unknown. The CDR3 totals 13 residues. The V gene's germline CDR1 is SGHRS and CDR2 YFSETQ. The data belong to a study of CXCR3-negative and CXCR3-positive naive CD8 T cells. Study conclusions and caveats: Naive subsets had comparable surface CD5, so TRB CDR3 properties gauged TCR strength. After cryopreservation, expression of CXCR3 was partially reduced, and most assays were run with fresh PBMCs. For naive cells, CXCR3-negative and CXCR3-positive subsets had similar TRBV-TRBJ usage; for memory cells, usage differed. CXCR3-negative naive cells had less hydrophobic TRB CDR3s than did CXCR3-positive naive cells.

Definition of naive CD8+ T cells rested on a CD45RO-CCR7+CD27+CD95- profile. UMI-labeled 5' RACE TRB cDNA libraries were prepared from the cells. TCRdb re-called the 5' RACE reads and shows each CDR3 protein once, DNA omitted. The sample's table shows about 120,000 distinct CDR3 sequences. Sequencing was done on a sample of naive CXCR3+ CD8+ T cells from blood. As to subset: CD45RO-CCR7+CD27+CD95- naive CD8+ T cells expressing CXCR3 (TNR3+). This receptor was identified in a human donor in good health. Some clones in this sample may be carry-over from other donors' samples. The chain combines TRBV5-1 with TRBJ1-2. The CDR3 reads CASSLGEGYGYTF.